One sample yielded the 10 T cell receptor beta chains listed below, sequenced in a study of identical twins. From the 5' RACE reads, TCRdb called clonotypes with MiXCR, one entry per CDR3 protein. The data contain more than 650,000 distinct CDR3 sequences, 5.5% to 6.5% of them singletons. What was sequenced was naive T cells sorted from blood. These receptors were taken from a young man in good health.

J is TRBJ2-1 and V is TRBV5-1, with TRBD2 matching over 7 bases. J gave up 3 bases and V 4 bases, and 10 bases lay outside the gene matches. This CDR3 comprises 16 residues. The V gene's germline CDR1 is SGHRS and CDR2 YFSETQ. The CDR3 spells CASSRGRETLYNEQFF. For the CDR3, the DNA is TGCGCCAGCAGCCGCGGGCGGGAGACCCTCTACAATGAGCAGTTCTTC.

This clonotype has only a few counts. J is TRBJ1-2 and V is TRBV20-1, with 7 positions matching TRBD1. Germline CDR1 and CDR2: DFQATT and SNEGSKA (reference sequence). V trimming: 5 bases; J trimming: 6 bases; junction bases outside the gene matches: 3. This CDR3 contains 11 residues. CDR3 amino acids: CSAGQVHGYTF. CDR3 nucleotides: TGCAGTGCTGGACAGGTTCATGGCTACACCTTC.

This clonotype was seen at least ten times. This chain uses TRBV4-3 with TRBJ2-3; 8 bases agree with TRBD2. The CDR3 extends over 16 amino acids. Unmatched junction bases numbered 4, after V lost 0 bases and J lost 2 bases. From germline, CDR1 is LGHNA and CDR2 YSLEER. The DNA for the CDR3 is TGCGCCAGCAGCCAAGACGGCGGGAGGTACACAGATACGCAGTATTTT. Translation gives CASSQDGGRYTDTQYF.

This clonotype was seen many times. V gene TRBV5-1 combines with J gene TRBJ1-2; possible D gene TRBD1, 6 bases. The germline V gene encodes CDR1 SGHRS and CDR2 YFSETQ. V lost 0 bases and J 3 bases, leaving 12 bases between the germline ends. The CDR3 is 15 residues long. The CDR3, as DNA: TGCGCCAGCAGCTTGGCAGGGGAGGGGCACTATGGCTACACCTTC. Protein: CASSLAGEGHYGYTF.

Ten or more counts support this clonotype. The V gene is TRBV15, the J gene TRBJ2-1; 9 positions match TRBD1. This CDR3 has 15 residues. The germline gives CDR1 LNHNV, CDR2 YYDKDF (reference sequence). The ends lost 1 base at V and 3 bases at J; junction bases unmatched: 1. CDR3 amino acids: CATSRGGQGYNEQFF. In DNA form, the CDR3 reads TGTGCCACCAGCAGAGGGGGACAGGGCTACAATGAGCAGTTCTTC.

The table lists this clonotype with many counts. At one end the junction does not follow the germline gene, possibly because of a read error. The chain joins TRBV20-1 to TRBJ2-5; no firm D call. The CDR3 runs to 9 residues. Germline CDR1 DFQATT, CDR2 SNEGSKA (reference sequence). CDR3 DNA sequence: TGCAGTGCTTCGACACCTTACGGCTTC. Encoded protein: CSASTPYGF.

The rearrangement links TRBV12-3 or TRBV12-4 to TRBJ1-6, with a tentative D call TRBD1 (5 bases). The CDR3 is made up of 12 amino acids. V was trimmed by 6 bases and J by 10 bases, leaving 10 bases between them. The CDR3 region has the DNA TGTGCCAGCAGCAGGGTTGGGTCACCCCTCCACTTT. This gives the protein CASSRVGSPLHF.

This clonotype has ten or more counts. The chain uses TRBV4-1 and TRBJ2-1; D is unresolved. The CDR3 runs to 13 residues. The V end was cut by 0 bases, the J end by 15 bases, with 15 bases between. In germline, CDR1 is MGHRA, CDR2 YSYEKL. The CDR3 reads CASSQDGVGASFF. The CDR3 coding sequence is TGCGCCAGCAGCCAAGATGGAGTAGGAGCATCGTTCTTC.

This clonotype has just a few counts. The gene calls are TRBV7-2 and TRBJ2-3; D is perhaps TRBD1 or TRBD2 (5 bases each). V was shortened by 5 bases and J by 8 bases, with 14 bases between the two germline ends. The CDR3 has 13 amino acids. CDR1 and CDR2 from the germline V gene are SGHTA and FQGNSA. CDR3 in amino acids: CASSPQGAATQYF. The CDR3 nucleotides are TGTGCCAGCAGCCCGCAGGGAGCAGCTACGCAGTATTTT.

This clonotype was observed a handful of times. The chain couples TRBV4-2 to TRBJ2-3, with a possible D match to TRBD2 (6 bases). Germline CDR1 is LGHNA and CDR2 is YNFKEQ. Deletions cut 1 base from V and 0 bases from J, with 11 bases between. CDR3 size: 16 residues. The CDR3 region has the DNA TGTGCCAGCAGCCAAGTATGGGGGACTAGCACAGATACGCAGTATTTT. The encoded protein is CASSQVWGTSTDTQYF.